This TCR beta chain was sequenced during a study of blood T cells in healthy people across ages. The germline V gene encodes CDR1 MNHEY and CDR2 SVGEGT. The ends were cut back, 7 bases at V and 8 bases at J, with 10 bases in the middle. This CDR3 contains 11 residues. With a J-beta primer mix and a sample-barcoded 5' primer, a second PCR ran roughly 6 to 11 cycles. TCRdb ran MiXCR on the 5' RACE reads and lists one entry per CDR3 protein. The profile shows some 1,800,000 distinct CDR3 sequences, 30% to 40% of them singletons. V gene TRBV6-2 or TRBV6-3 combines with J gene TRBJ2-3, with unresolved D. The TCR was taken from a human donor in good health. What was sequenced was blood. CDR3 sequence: CASTNASTQYF. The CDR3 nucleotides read TGTGCCAGCACGAATGCAAGTACGCAGTATTTT.